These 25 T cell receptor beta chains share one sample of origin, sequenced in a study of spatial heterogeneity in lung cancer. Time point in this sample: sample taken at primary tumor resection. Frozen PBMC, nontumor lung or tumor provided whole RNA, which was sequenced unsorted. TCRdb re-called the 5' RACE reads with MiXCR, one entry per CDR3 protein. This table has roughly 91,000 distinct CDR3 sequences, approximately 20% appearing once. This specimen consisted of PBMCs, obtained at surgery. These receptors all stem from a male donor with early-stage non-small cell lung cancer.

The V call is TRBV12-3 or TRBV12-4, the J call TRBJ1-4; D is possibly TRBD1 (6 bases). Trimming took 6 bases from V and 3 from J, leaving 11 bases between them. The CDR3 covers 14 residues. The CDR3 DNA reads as TGTGCCAGCAGCCCGACAGGACCTAATGAAAAACTGTTTTTT. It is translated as CASSPTGPNEKLFF.

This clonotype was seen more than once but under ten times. The CDR3 reads CASSYYENTEAFF. CDR3 sequence (DNA): TGTGCCAGCAGTTACTACGAGAACACTGAAGCTTTCTTT. This rearrangement joins TRBV6-5 to TRBJ1-1; unclear D gene. CDR1 is MNHEY and CDR2 is SVGAGI in the germline V gene. The V and J ends lost 1 base and 1 base respectively, with 4 bases between them. The CDR3 contains 13 residues.

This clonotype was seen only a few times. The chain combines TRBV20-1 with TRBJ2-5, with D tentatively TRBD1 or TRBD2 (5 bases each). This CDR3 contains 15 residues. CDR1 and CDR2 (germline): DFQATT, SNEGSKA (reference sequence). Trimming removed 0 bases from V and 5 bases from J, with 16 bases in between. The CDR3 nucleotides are TGCAGTGCTAGAGATGAGGGCAGGGTATTGGAGACCCAGTACTTC. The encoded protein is CSARDEGRVLETQYF.

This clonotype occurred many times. Here the CDR3 reads CASSAGRKTYEQYF. Written as DNA, the CDR3 is TGTGCCAGCAGTGCCGGACGCAAGACCTACGAGCAGTACTTC. The V gene is TRBV12-3 or TRBV12-4, the J gene TRBJ2-7; no reliable D call. Deletions cut 5 bases from V and 2 bases from J, with 13 bases between. The CDR3 is 14 residues long.

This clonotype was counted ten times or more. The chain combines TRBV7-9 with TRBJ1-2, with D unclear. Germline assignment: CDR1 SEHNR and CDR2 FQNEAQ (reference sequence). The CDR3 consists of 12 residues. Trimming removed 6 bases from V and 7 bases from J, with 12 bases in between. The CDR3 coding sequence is TGTGCCAGCAGTATAGGCCCCTCTGGCTACACCTTC. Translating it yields CASSIGPSGYTF.

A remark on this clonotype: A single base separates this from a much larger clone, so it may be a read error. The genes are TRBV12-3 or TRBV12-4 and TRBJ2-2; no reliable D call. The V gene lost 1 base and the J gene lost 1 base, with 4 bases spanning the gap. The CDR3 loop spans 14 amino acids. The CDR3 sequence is CASSLGGNTGELFF. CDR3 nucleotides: TGTGCCAGCAGTTTAGGGGGGAACACCGGGGAGCTGTTTTTT.

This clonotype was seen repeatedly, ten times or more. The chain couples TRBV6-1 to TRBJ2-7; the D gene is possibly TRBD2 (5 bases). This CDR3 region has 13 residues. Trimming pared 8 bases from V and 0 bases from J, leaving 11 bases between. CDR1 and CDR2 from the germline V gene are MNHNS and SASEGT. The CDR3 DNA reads TGTGCCAGCTCTGGCGGGTCCTCCTACGAGCAGTACTTC. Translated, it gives CASSGGSSYEQYF.

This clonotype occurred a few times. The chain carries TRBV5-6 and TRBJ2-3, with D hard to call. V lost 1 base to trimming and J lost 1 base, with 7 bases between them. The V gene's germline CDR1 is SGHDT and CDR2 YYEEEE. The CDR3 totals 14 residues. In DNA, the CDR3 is TGTGCCAGCAGCTTGTGGCGGCGCACAGATACGCAGTATTTT. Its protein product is CASSLWRRTDTQYF.

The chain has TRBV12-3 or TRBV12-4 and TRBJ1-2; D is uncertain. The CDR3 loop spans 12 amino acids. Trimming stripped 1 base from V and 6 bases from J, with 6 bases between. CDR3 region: CASSLVRDGYTF. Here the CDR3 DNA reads TGTGCCAGCAGTTTAGTACGAGATGGCTACACCTTC.

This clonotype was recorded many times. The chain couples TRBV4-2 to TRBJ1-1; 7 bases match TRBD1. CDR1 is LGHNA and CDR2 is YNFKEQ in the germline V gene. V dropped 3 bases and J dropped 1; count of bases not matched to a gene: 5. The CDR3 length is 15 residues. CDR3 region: CASSQLTGENTEAFF. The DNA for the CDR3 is TGTGCCAGCAGCCAGTTAACAGGGGAGAACACTGAAGCTTTCTTT.

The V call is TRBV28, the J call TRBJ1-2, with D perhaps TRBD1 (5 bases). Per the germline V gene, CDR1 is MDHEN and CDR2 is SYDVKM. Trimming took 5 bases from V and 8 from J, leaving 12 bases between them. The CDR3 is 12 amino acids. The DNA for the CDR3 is TGTGCCAGCAGTGTGGCAGGGCGAGGCTACACCTTC. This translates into CASSVAGRGYTF.

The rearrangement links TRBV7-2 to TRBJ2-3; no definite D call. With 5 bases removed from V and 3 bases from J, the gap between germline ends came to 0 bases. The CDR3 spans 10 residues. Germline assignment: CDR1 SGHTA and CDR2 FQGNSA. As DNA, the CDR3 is TGTGCCAGCAGCACAGATACGCAGTATTTT. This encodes CASSTDTQYF. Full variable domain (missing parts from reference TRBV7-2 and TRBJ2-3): GAGVSQSPSNKVTEKGKDVELRCDPISGHTALYWYRQSLGQGLEFLIYFQGNSAPDKSGLPSDRFSAERTGGSVSTLTIQRTQQEDSAVYLCASSTDTQYFGPGTRLTVL.

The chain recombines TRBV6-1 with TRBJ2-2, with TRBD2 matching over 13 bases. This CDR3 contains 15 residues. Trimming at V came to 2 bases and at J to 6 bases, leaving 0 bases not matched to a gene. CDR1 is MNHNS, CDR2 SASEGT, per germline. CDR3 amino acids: CASSETSGRAGELFF. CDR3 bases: TGTGCCAGCAGTGAAACTAGCGGGAGGGCCGGGGAGCTGTTTTTT.

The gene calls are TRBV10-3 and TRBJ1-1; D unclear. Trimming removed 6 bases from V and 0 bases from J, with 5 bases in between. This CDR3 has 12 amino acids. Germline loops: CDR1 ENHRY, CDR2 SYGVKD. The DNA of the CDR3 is TGTGCCATCAGGGCTATGAACACTGAAGCTTTCTTT. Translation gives CAIRAMNTEAFF.

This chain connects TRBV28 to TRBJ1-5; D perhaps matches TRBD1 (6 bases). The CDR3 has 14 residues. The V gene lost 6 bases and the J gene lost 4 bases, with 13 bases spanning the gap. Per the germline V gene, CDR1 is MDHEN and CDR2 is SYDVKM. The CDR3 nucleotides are TGTGCCAGCAGATTTCAGGGGCTGAATCAGCCCCAGCATTTT. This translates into CASRFQGLNQPQHF.

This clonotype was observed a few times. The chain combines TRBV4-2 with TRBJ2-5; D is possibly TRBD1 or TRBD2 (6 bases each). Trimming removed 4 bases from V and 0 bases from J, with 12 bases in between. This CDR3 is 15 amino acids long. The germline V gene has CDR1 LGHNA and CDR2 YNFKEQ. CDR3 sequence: CASSPLGGYQETQYF. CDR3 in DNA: TGTGCCAGCAGCCCGCTCGGGGGCTACCAAGAGACCCAGTACTTC.

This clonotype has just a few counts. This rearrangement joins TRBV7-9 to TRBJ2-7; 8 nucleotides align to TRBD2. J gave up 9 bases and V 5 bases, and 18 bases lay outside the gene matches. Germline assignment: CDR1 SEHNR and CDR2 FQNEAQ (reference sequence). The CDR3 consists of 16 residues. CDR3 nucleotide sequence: TGTGCCAGCAGCAACCCGCGGGGGGCCCGGGCCGTGGGGCAGTACTTC. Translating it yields CASSNPRGARAVGQYF.

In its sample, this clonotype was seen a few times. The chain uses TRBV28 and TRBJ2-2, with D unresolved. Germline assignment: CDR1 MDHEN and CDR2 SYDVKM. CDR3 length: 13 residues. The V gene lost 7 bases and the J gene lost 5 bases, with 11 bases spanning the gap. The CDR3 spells CASIIPGTGELFF. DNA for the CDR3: TGTGCCAGCATCATCCCCGGGACCGGGGAGCTGTTTTTT.

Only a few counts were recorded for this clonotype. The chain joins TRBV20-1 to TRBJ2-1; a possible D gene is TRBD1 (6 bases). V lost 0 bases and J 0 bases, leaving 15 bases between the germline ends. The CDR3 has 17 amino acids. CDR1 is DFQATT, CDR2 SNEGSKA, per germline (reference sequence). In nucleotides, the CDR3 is TGCAGTGCTAGAGATAGGGTTCAGGGGAGCTCCTACAATGAGCAGTTCTTC. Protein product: CSARDRVQGSSYNEQFF.

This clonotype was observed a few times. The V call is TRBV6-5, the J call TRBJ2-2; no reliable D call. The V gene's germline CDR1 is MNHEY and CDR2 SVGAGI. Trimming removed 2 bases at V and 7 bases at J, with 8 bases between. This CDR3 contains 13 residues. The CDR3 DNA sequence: TGTGCCAGCAGTTACGGGAATAACGGGGAGCTGTTTTTT. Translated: CASSYGNNGELFF.

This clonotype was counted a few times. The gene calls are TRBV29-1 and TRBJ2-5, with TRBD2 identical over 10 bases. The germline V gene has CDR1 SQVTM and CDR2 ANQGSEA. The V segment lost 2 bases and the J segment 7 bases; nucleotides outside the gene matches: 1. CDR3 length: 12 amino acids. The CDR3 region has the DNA TGCAGCGTTGAACTAGCGGGGGCGACCCAGTACTTC. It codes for CSVELAGATQYF. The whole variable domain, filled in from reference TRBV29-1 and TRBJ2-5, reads SAVISQKPSRDICQRGTSLTIQCQVDSQVTMMFWYRQQPGQSLTLIATANQGSEATYESGFVIDKFPISRPNLTFSTLTVSNMSPEDSSIYLCSVELAGATQYFGPGTRLLVL.

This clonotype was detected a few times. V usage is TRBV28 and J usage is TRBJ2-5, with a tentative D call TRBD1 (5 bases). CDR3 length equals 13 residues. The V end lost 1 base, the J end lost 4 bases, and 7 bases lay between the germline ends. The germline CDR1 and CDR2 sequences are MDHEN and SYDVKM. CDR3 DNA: TGTGCCAGCAGTTTATATACAGGAGAGACCCAGTACTTC. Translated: CASSLYTGETQYF.

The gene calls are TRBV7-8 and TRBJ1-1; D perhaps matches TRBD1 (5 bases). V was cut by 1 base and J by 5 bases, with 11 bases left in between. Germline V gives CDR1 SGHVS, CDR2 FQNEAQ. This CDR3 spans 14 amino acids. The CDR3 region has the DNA TGTGCCAGCAGCTTAGGCGGCAGGGAAACTGAAGCTTTCTTT. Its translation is CASSLGGRETEAFF.

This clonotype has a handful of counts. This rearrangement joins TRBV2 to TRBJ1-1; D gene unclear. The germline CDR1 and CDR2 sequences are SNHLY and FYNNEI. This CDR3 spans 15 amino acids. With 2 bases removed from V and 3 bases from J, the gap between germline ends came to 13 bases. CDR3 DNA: TGTGCCAGCAGTGAAAGGCATGGGTTGGACACTGAAGCTTTCTTT. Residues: CASSERHGLDTEAFF.

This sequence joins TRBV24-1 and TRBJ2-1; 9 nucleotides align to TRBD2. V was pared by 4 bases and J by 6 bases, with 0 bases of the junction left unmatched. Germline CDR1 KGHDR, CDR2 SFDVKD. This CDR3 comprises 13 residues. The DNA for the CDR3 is TGTGCCACCAGTGAGCGGGGGGGCAATGAGCAGTTCTTC. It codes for CATSERGGNEQFF.